The 20 T cell receptor beta chains below were found in one sample sequenced in a study of monozygotic twins with inflammatory bowel disease. TCRdb reprocessed the 5' RACE reads; each CDR3 protein has one entry and no DNA is given. In all, the sample yields roughly 160,000 distinct CDR3 sequences. Sequencing input: blood. The receptor set was obtained from a human donor with ulcerative colitis or Crohn's disease, or a healthy co-twin of an affected twin (not recorded which).

The chain employs TRBV4-1 and TRBJ2-7; TCRdb selects TRBD1, and the lack of DNA leaves this call unchecked. The CDR3 consists of 14 residues. Germline V gene lookup returns CDR1 MGHRA and CDR2 YSYEKL. The CDR3 sequence is CASSQAGHSYEQYF.

The chain carries TRBV7-9 and TRBJ2-7; checking the TCRdb D call of TRBD1 is not possible without DNA. The CDR3 sequence is 14 residues long. CDR1 and CDR2 (germline): SEHNR, FQNEAQ (reference sequence). The CDR3 sequence is CASSSTTGTYEQYF.

The chain joins TRBV4-1 to TRBJ2-1; the TCRdb D gene call, TRBD2, has no DNA to confirm it. Germline values: CDR1 MGHRA, CDR2 YSYEKL. The CDR3 consists of 16 residues. CDR3 amino acids: CASSQTAGGPHNEQFF.

The V gene is TRBV7-2, the J gene TRBJ1-1; TCRdb's D call, TRBD1, is unchecked because there is no DNA. Germline V lookup: CDR1 SGHTA, CDR2 FQGNSA. This CDR3 is built from 14 residues. CDR3 amino acids: CASSERTGATEAFF.

The rearrangement links TRBV6-1 to TRBJ1-5; no DNA is available, so the TRBD1 call from TCRdb remains unchecked. Germline V CDR1 and CDR2: MNHNS, SASEGT. The CDR3 sequence is 15 residues long. The CDR3 sequence: CASSRDWGGGQPQHF.

V gene TRBV5-4 combines with J gene TRBJ1-1; TCRdb calls TRBD1, which cannot be checked without DNA. The CDR3 length is 17 residues. Germline CDR1 and CDR2: SGHNT and YYREEE (reference sequence). The chain's CDR3 is CASSHGLPREENTEAFF.

The chain combines TRBV7-9 with TRBJ2-1; TCRdb lists TRBD1, though no DNA is available to test this call. Germline CDR1 SEHNR, CDR2 FQNEAQ (reference sequence). CDR3 length equals 17 residues. CDR3: CASSLEEGQYSYNEQFF.

The chain combines TRBV28 with TRBJ2-5; the TCRdb D gene call, TRBD2, has no DNA to confirm it. The CDR3 has 18 amino acids. In germline, CDR1 is MDHEN, CDR2 SYDVKM. Here the CDR3 reads CASSLPPNGRGLWETQYF.

The gene calls are TRBV20-1 and TRBJ1-3; TCRdb picks TRBD1, but there is no DNA to check that call. This CDR3 comprises 17 residues. Germline values: CDR1 DFQATT, CDR2 SNEGSKA (reference sequence). CDR3: CSAATLRGVSTGNTIYF.

The rearrangement links TRBV7-9 to TRBJ2-7; the D call of TRBD2 rests on TCRdb alone, since no DNA is present to check it. Germline loops: CDR1 SEHNR, CDR2 FQNEAQ (reference sequence). This CDR3 has 14 residues. The chain's CDR3 is CASSSLGGTHEQYF.

The chain has TRBV27 and TRBJ1-5; absent DNA, TCRdb's TRBD1 call cannot be checked. The CDR3 covers 14 residues. The germline V gene has CDR1 MNHEY and CDR2 SMNVEV (reference sequence). The CDR3 sequence: CASSFRGTFQPQHF.

The chain links TRBV20-1 to TRBJ2-7; TCRdb proposes TRBD2, but this gene call is untestable without DNA. This CDR3 has 16 amino acids. CDR1 is DFQATT, CDR2 SNEGSKA, per germline (reference sequence). The CDR3 is CSASGAGTSGDYEQYF.

V is TRBV20-1 and J is TRBJ2-3; TCRdb lists TRBD1, though no DNA is available to test this call. Germline V gene sequence: CDR1 DFQATT, CDR2 SNEGSKA (reference sequence). This CDR3 has 17 amino acids. CDR3 sequence: CSAETWVRRDGTDTQYF.

V is TRBV27 and J is TRBJ2-2; TCRdb returns TRBD1, unconfirmable since there is no DNA. CDR3 length equals 14 residues. The germline V gene has CDR1 MNHEY and CDR2 SMNVEV (reference sequence). This CDR3 reads CASSPPGPTGELFF.

The chain's CDR3 is CASSEGLAGVNEQFF. J is TRBJ2-1 and V is TRBV7-2; the D gene TCRdb calls, TRBD2, cannot be checked with no DNA. CDR1 and CDR2 from the germline V gene are SGHTA and FQGNSA. This CDR3 has 15 amino acids.

J is TRBJ2-3 and V is TRBV20-1. CDR3 length: 12 amino acids. Germline V CDR1 and CDR2: DFQATT, SNEGSKA (reference sequence). The CDR3 region is CSARTNTDTQYF.

The chain couples TRBV7-6 to TRBJ2-7; TCRdb selects TRBD2, and the lack of DNA leaves this call unchecked. The CDR3 loop spans 14 amino acids. Germline V lookup: CDR1 SGHVS, CDR2 FNYEAQ. CDR3 region: CASSSYGGAYEQYF.

This chain links TRBV12-3 or TRBV12-4 with TRBJ2-1; the D gene TCRdb calls, TRBD1, cannot be checked with no DNA. The CDR3 has 16 residues. The CDR3 is CASTSHAGAVYNEQFF.

V gene TRBV6-5 combines with J gene TRBJ1-2; the TCRdb D gene call, TRBD1, has no DNA to confirm it. The CDR3 is 15 amino acids. CDR1 MNHEY and CDR2 SVGAGI come from the germline V gene. The chain's CDR3 is CASSSITGTDYGYTF.

CDR3 sequence reads: CASSLEAPTVNTEAFF. The rearrangement links TRBV6-2 or TRBV6-3 to TRBJ1-1. CDR3 length equals 16 residues. Germline CDR1 MNHEY, CDR2 SVGEGT.